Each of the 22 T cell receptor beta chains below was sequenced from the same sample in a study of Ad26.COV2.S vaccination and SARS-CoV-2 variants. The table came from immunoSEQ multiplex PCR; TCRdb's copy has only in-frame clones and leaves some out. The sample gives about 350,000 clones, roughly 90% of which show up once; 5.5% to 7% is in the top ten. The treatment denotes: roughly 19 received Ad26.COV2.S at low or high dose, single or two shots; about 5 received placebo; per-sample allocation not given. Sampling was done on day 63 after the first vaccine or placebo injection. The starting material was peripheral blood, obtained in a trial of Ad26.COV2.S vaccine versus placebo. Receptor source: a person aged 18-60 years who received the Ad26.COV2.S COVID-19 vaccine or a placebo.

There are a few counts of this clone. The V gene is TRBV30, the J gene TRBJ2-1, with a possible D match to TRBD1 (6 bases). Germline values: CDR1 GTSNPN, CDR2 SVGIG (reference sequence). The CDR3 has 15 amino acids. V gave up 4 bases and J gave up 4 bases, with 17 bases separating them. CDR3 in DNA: TGTGCCTGGAATAGAATGGGACAAGCTTACAATGAGCAGTTCTTC. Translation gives CAWNRMGQAYNEQFF. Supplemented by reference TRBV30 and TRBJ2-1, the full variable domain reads SQTIHQWPATLVQPVGSPLSLECTVEGTSNPNLYWYRQAAGRGLQLLFYSVGIGQISSEVPQNLSASRPQDRQFILSSKKLLLSDSGFYLCAWNRMGQAYNEQFFGPGTRLTVL.

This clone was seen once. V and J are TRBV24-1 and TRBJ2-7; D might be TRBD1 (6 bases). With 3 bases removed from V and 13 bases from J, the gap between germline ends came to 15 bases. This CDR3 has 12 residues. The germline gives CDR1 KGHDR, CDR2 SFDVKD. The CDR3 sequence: CATSDPTGHLYF. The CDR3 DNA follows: TGTGCCACCAGTGATCCCACGGGACACCTCTACTTC.

This chain's CDR3 is CASSQPLQPQHF. The CDR3 region has the DNA TGTGCCAGCAGCCAGCCTCTACAGCCCCAGCATTTT. The rearrangement uses TRBV6-5 and TRBJ1-5; no clear D gene. Germline CDR1 is MNHEY and CDR2 is SVGAGI. The length of the CDR3 is 12 residues. V was shortened by 6 bases and J by 7 bases, with 10 bases between the two germline ends.

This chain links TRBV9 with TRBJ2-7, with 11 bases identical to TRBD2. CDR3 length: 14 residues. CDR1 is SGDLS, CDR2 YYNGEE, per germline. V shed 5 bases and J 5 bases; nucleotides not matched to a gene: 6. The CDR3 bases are TGTGCCAGCAGTACTAGCGGGAGCCTTAACGAGCAGTACTTC. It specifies CASSTSGSLNEQYF.

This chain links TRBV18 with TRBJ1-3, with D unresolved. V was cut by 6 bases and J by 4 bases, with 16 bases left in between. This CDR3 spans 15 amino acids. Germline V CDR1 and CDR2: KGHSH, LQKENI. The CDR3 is CASSPSGNRGNTIYF. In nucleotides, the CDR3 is TGTGCCAGCTCTCCCTCGGGCAATCGGGGAAACACCATATATTTT. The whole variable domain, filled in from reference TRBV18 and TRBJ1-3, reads NAGVMQNPRHLVRRRGQEARLRCSPMKGHSHVYWYRQLPEEGLKFMVYLQKENIIDESGMPKERFSAEFPKEGPSILRIQQVVRGDSAAYFCASSPSGNRGNTIYFGEGSWLTVV.

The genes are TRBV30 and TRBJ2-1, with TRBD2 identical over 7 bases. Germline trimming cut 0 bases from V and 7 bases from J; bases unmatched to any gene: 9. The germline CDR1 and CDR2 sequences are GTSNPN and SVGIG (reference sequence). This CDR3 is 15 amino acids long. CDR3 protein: CAWSVRMREGNEQFF. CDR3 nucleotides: TGTGCCTGGAGTGTACGGATGAGGGAGGGAAATGAGCAGTTCTTC.

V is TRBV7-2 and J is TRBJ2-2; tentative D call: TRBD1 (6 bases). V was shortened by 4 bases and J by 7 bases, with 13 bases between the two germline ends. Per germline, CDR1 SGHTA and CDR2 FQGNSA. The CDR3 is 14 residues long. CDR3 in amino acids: CASSSGGQSGELFF. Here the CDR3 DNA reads TGTGCCAGCAGCTCTGGAGGACAGAGCGGGGAGCTGTTTTTT. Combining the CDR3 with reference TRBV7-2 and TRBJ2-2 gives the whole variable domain GAGVSQSPSNKVTEKGKDVELRCDPISGHTALYWYRQSLGQGLEFLIYFQGNSAPDKSGLPSDRFSAERTGGSVSTLTIQRTQQEDSAVYLCASSSGGQSGELFFGEGSRLTVL.

The CDR3 bases are TGTGCCACCAGTGATACTGGACAGGGGAGATCACCCCTCCACTTT. Protein: CATSDTGQGRSPLHF. The chain combines TRBV24-1 with TRBJ1-6; 9 nucleotides align to TRBD1. V lost 3 bases and J lost 10; bases outside the gene matches: 6. Germline V CDR1 and CDR2: KGHDR, SFDVKD. The CDR3 spans 15 residues.

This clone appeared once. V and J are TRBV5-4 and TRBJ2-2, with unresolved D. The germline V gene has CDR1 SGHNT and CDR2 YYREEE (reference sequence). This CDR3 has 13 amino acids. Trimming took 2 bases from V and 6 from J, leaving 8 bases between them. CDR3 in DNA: TGTGCCAGCAGCTTTTATTCCTCCGGGGAGCTGTTTTTT. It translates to CASSFYSSGELFF. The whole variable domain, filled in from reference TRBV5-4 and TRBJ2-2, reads ETGVTQSPTHLIKTRGQQVTLRCSSQSGHNTVSWYQQALGQGPQFIFQYYREEENGRGNFPPRFSGLQFPNYSSELNVNALELDDSALYLCASSFYSSGELFFGEGSRLTVL.

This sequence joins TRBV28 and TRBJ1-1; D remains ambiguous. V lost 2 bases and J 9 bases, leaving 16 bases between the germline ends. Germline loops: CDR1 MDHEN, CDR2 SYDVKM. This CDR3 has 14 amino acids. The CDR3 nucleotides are TGTGCCAGCAGTTTAGGAATGGGGAGATTTCAAGCTTTCTTT. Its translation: CASSLGMGRFQAFF.

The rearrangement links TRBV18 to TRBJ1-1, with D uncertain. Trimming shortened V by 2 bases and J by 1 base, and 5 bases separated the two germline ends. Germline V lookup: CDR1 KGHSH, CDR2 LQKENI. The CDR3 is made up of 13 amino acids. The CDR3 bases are TGTGCCAGCTCACCAGGGCCGAACACTGAAGCTTTCTTT. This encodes CASSPGPNTEAFF.

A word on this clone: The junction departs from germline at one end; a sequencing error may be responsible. CDR3 sequence: CASSPLMAGILSSGANVLTF. In DNA form, the CDR3 reads TGTGCCAGCTCTCCACTTATGGCAGGGATATTAAGCTCTGGGGCCAACGTCCTGACTTTC. This chain connects TRBV18 to TRBJ2-6, with a weak D call TRBD1 (5 bases). Germline V gene lookup returns CDR1 KGHSH and CDR2 LQKENI. The CDR3 runs 20 residues.

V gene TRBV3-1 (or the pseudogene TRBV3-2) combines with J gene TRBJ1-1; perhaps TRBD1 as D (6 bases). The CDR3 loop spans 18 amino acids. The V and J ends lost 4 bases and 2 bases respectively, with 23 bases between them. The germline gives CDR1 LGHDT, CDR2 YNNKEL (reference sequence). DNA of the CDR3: TGTGCCAGCAGCCCCCGTCCACAGGGTCAGAACACTAACACTGAAGCTTTCTTT. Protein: CASSPRPQGQNTNTEAFF.

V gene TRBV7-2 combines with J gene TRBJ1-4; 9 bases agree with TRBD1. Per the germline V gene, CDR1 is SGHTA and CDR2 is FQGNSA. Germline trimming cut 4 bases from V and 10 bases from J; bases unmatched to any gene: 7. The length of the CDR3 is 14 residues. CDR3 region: CASSSRDRDGKLFF. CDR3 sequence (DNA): TGTGCCAGCAGCTCCCGGGACAGGGACGGAAAACTGTTTTTT.

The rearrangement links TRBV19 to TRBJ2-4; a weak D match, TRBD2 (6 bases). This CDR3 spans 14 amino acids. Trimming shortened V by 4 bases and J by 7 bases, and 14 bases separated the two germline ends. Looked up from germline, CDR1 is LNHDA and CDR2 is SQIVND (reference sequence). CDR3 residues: CASSNVGGENIQYF. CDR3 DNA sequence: TGTGCCAGTAGTAACGTGGGCGGGGAGAACATTCAGTACTTC.

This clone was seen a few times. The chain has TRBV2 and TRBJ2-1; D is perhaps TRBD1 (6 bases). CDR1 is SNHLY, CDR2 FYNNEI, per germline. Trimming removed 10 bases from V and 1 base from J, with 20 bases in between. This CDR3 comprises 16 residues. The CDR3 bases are TGTGCCACCACGTTACCGGGACAATCTTCCTACAATGAGCAGTTCTTC. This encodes CATTLPGQSSYNEQFF.

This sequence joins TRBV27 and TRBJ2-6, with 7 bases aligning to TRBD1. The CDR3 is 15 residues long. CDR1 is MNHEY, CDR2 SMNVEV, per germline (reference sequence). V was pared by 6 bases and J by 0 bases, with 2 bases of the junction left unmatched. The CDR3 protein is CASRQGISGANVLTF. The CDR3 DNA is TGTGCCAGCAGACAGGGGATCTCTGGGGCCAACGTCCTGACTTTC.

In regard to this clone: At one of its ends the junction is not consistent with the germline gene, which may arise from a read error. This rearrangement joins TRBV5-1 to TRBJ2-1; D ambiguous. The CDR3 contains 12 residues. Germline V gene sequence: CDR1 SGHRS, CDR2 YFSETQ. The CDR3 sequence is CASSYGTAPWVF. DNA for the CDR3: TGCGCCAGCAGCTACGGAACAGCTCCGTGGGTCTTC.

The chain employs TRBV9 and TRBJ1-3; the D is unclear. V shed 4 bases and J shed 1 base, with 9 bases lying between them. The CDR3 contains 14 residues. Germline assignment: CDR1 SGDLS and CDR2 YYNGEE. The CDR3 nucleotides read TGTGCCAGCAGCCCCGACCCTTCTGGAAACACCATATATTTT. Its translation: CASSPDPSGNTIYF.

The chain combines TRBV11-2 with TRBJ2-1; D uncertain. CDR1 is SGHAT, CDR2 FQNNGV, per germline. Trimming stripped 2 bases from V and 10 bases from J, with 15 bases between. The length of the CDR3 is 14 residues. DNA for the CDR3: TGTGCCAGCAGCTTATTTTCCCGTGAAGGGGAGCAGTTCTTC. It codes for CASSLFSREGEQFF.

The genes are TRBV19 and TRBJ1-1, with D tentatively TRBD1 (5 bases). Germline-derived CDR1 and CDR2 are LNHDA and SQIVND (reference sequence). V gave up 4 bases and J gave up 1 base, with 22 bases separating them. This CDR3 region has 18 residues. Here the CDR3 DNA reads TGTGCCAGTAGTAACTTCGATTCACCGGGACGGAAGAACACTGAAGCTTTCTTT. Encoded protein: CASSNFDSPGRKNTEAFF.

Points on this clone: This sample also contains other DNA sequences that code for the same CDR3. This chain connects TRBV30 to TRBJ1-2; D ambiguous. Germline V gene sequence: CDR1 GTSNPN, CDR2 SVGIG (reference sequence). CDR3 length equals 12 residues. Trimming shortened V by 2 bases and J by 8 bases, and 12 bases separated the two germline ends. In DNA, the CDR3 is TGTGCCTGGAGTAGGCAGGCGGGAGGCTACACCTTC. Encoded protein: CAWSRQAGGYTF.